The next 27 T cell receptor beta chains were all read from a single sample in a study of OX40 agonist ivuxolimab in advanced cancers. Sequencing used immunoSEQ multiplex PCR; TCRdb keeps in-frame clones, though not all of them. The table lists 55,000 to 65,000 clones, 91% of them singletons. Sequences were derived from CD4+ or CD8+ T cells sorted from blood, sampled in a trial of the OX40 agonist ivuxolimab. The receptor source for this set is an adult with an advanced solid tumor such as melanoma, head and neck, liver or kidney cancer.

This rearrangement joins TRBV4-1 to TRBJ2-7, with 8 bases matching TRBD1. Germline V CDR1 and CDR2: MGHRA, YSYEKL. V was clipped by 5 bases and J by 2 bases; unmatched bases: 8. The CDR3 covers 15 residues. The DNA of the CDR3 is TGCGCCAGCAGCGAGCCGGGACAGGTTCCCTACGAGCAGTACTTC. Its protein product is CASSEPGQVPYEQYF.

This chain connects TRBV5-8 to TRBJ1-5; unclear D gene. The CDR3 length is 14 residues. Germline V CDR1 and CDR2: SGHTS, YDEGEE. The V end lost 3 bases, the J end lost 0 bases, and 7 bases lay between the germline ends. CDR3 DNA sequence: TGTGCCAGCAGCTACGGGAATAGCAATCAGCCCCAGCATTTT. Its protein is CASSYGNSNQPQHF.

The chain employs TRBV5-1 and TRBJ2-1; 13 nucleotides align to TRBD2. This CDR3 has 15 residues. The V and J ends lost 4 bases and 7 bases, in that order; junction bases with no gene match: 5. Germline loops: CDR1 SGHRS, CDR2 YFSETQ. The CDR3 nucleotides read TGCGCCAGCAGCGTGACTAGCGGGGGGTATAATGAGCAGTTCTTC. This codes for CASSVTSGGYNEQFF.

This sequence joins TRBV11-2 and TRBJ2-5, with 12 bases aligning to TRBD2. Germline CDR1 is SGHAT and CDR2 is FQNNGV. The CDR3 extends over 16 amino acids. After removal of 5 bases from V and 5 bases from J, the junction contained 9 bases not matched to a gene. The CDR3 DNA sequence: TGTGCCAGCAGCGGGCGGACTAGCGGGGACCTGGAGACCCAGTACTTC. Amino acid sequence: CASSGRTSGDLETQYF.

The chain carries TRBV19 and TRBJ1-2; possibly TRBD1 for D (6 bases). The CDR3 contains 11 residues. V was clipped by 9 bases and J by 7 bases, with 12 bases between them. CDR1 is LNHDA, CDR2 SQIVND, per germline (reference sequence). The CDR3 loop is CASLTGFGYTF. Here the CDR3 DNA reads TGTGCCAGCCTTACAGGGTTTGGCTACACCTTC.

This clone is a singleton in its sample. This chain connects TRBV28 to TRBJ2-7; no clear D. CDR1 and CDR2 (germline): MDHEN, SYDVKM. This CDR3 is built from 15 residues. V lost 5 bases, J lost 5 bases, and 19 bases lay in between. The CDR3 DNA sequence: TGTGCCAGCAGTCCCCGATCACTTCAAGGCGACGAGCAGTACTTC. Protein: CASSPRSLQGDEQYF.

The chain uses TRBV19 and TRBJ2-1, with a weak D call TRBD1 (6 bases). V dropped 10 bases and J dropped 5 bases, with 18 bases sitting between them. CDR3 length equals 14 residues. Germline V gene sequence: CDR1 LNHDA, CDR2 SQIVND (reference sequence). In DNA form, the CDR3 reads TGTGCCACCGCCTTCGGGACACCTAACAATGAGCAGTTCTTC. It yields the protein CATAFGTPNNEQFF.

This chain joins TRBV5-6 and TRBJ2-5; 9 nucleotides match TRBD2. The ends lost 2 bases at V and 3 bases at J; junction bases unmatched: 8. Germline V gene sequence: CDR1 SGHDT, CDR2 YYEEEE. The CDR3 runs to 16 residues. Here the CDR3 reads CASSFSMTSGKETQYF. As DNA, the CDR3 is TGTGCCAGCAGCTTTTCAATGACTAGCGGAAAAGAGACCCAGTACTTC.

As for this clone: Other nucleotide sequences in the sample specify the same CDR3. This sequence joins TRBV4-1 and TRBJ1-1; D not resolved. Looked up from germline, CDR1 is MGHRA and CDR2 is YSYEKL. V was pared by 3 bases and J by 0 bases, with 11 bases between. This CDR3 is 15 amino acids long. The CDR3 bases are TGCGCCAGCAGCCAGCCCGGGTACATGAACACTGAAGCTTTCTTT. Residues: CASSQPGYMNTEAFF.

This clone occurred once. V gene TRBV28 combines with J gene TRBJ2-5; TRBD1 matches 7 bases. Germline V lookup: CDR1 MDHEN, CDR2 SYDVKM. With 7 bases clipped from V and 2 bases from J, the junction kept 4 bases outside the gene matches. CDR3 size: 13 residues. The CDR3, as DNA: TGTGCCAGCAACAGGGGAACACAAGAGACCCAGTACTTC. Its translation is CASNRGTQETQYF.

The chain uses TRBV30 and TRBJ2-7, with a possible D match to TRBD2 (5 bases). V lost 0 bases, J lost 5 bases, and 14 bases lay in between. Germline assignment: CDR1 GTSNPN and CDR2 SVGIG (reference sequence). This CDR3 is 14 amino acids long. CDR3 amino acids: CAWSVLLRVDEQYF. The CDR3 DNA reads TGTGCCTGGAGTGTACTATTGAGGGTCGACGAGCAGTACTTC.

The CDR3 coding sequence is TGTGCCAGCAGCTTAGGGGAGGTTTCAACCTATAATTCACCCCTCCACTTT. Amino acid sequence: CASSLGEVSTYNSPLHF. The chain uses TRBV7-8 and TRBJ1-6; D is unresolved. The germline V and J ends were trimmed by 1 base and 2 bases, with 12 bases remaining between them. This CDR3 has 17 residues. The germline gives CDR1 SGHVS, CDR2 FQNEAQ.

V and J are TRBV29-1 and TRBJ1-2; unclear D gene. CDR3 size: 18 residues. Germline V gene sequence: CDR1 SQVTM, CDR2 ANQGSEA. V lost 5 bases and J lost 5, with 30 bases in between. For the CDR3, the DNA is TGCAGCGTTTACGACCCAAAGTATTCCTTCGAGTGGTGGTATGGCTACACCTTC. Translating it yields CSVYDPKYSFEWWYGYTF.

V gene TRBV6-1 combines with J gene TRBJ2-7; TRBD2 matches at 9 bases. The germline V gene has CDR1 MNHNS and CDR2 SASEGT. Germline trimming cut 1 base from V and 3 bases from J; bases unmatched to any gene: 7. The CDR3 spans 16 residues. CDR3 coding DNA: TGTGCCAGCAGTGAAGAGTTTAGTAGCGGGGGCTACGAGCAGTACTTC. This translates into CASSEEFSSGGYEQYF.

The V call is TRBV5-6, the J call TRBJ1-1; D unresolved. Trimming took off 3 bases at V and 8 bases at J, with 8 bases between the two ends. From germline, CDR1 is SGHDT and CDR2 YYEEEE. The CDR3 is made up of 11 amino acids. The CDR3 coding sequence is TGTGCCAGCAGCTCAGACGGGGAAGCTTTCTTT. Translated: CASSSDGEAFF.

The sample holds one count of this clone. The rearrangement links TRBV9 to TRBJ1-2; tentatively, D is TRBD1 (6 bases). This CDR3 region has 13 residues. Germline assignment: CDR1 SGDLS and CDR2 YYNGEE. The V and J ends lost 4 bases and 6 bases respectively, with 13 bases between them. The CDR3, as DNA: TGTGCCAGCAGCCCGAAGGGGGGCCATGGCTACACCTTC. It specifies CASSPKGGHGYTF.

In its sample, this clone was seen once. The chain combines TRBV6-5 with TRBJ1-1; D possibly corresponds to TRBD1 (5 bases). From germline, CDR1 is MNHEY and CDR2 SVGAGI. Trimming removed 6 bases at V and 4 bases at J, with 21 bases between. This CDR3 contains 16 residues. The CDR3 bases are TGTGCCAGCAGCTACAAACTGTTACAGGATATCACTGAAGCTTTCTTT. As protein: CASSYKLLQDITEAFF.

The chain joins TRBV4-1 to TRBJ1-1, with D unclear. CDR1 MGHRA and CDR2 YSYEKL come from the germline V gene. V lost 4 bases, J lost 11 bases, and 23 bases lay in between. The CDR3 contains 15 residues. This chain's CDR3 is CASSRREQSGLGAFF. The CDR3 nucleotides are TGCGCCAGCAGCCGCCGGGAACAGTCGGGCCTGGGGGCTTTCTTT.

The chain joins TRBV29-1 to TRBJ2-7; D call uncertain. The CDR3 is 14 amino acids. The germline V gene has CDR1 SQVTM and CDR2 ANQGSEA. The V end was cut by 2 bases, the J end by 6 bases, with 17 bases between. CDR3 nucleotides: TGCAGCGTTGAAACCAGGTCCAGCCCCCGCGAGCAGTACTTC. Its translation: CSVETRSSPREQYF.

This chain connects TRBV5-1 to TRBJ2-3; 7 bases agree with TRBD1. Germline CDR1 is SGHRS and CDR2 is YFSETQ. Trimming cost V 0 bases and J 4 bases; bases outside gene matches: 5. CDR3 size: 15 residues. DNA of the CDR3: TGCGCCAGCAGCTTGGTCCGACAGGGAGCAGATACGCAGTATTTT. Encoded protein: CASSLVRQGADTQYF.

The chain combines TRBV15 with TRBJ2-7, with D possibly being TRBD1 (6 bases). Trimming cost V 5 bases and J 0 bases, with 8 bases left between them. This CDR3 spans 13 amino acids. Germline V CDR1 and CDR2: LNHNV, YYDKDF (reference sequence). CDR3 nucleotides: TGTGCCACCAGCCAGGACAGCTCCTACGAGCAGTACTTC. This sequence encodes CATSQDSSYEQYF.

The rearrangement links TRBV6-1 to TRBJ1-1, with 7 nucleotides matching TRBD1. CDR3 length equals 14 residues. Germline CDR1 is MNHNS and CDR2 is SASEGT. Trimming at V came to 6 bases and at J to 2 bases, leaving 6 bases not matched to a gene. DNA of the CDR3: TGTGCCAGCAGCTTACAGGGGTTTAACACTGAAGCTTTCTTT. As protein: CASSLQGFNTEAFF.

This clone was found once. This chain links TRBV4-1 with TRBJ1-6, with unresolved D. V was pared by 1 base and J by 7 bases, with 14 bases between. CDR1 and CDR2 from the germline V gene are MGHRA and YSYEKL. CDR3 length: 16 residues. The CDR3 is CASSQGFPALNSPLHF. The DNA of the CDR3 is TGCGCCAGCAGCCAAGGATTCCCCGCGTTGAATTCACCCCTCCACTTT.

The CDR3 region has the DNA TGTGCCAGCAGTCTTGGACAGGGTCACACTGAAGCTTTCTTT. Its translation: CASSLGQGHTEAFF. The chain links TRBV6-5 to TRBJ1-1, with 8 bases that match TRBD1. CDR3 size: 14 residues. The germline V gene has CDR1 MNHEY and CDR2 SVGAGI. Losses at the gene ends were 5 bases for V and 3 bases for J; bases not matched to a gene: 5.

The rearrangement uses TRBV15 and TRBJ2-1, with D unresolved. CDR3 size: 13 residues. Per the germline V gene, CDR1 is LNHNV and CDR2 is YYDKDF (reference sequence). V lost 0 bases and J 5 bases, leaving 5 bases between the germline ends. The CDR3 is CATSRDVNNEQFF. CDR3 in DNA: TGTGCCACCAGCAGAGATGTGAACAATGAGCAGTTCTTC.

The table lists this clone with a count of one. The chain has TRBV19 and TRBJ1-5, with D perhaps matching TRBD1 (5 bases). This CDR3 has 13 residues. Per germline, CDR1 LNHDA and CDR2 SQIVND (reference sequence). Trimming removed 8 bases at V and 5 bases at J, with 13 bases between. The CDR3 sequence: CASSTAGDQPQHF. CDR3 DNA sequence: TGTGCCAGTTCGACGGCGGGGGATCAGCCCCAGCATTTT.

This clone was picked up one time. This chain links TRBV7-8 with TRBJ2-7, with TRBD1 matching 7 bases. The ends lost 6 bases at V and 0 bases at J; junction bases unmatched: 11. The CDR3 length is 16 residues. Germline V lookup: CDR1 SGHVS, CDR2 FQNEAQ. The CDR3 region has the DNA TGTGCCAGCAGTCTCTGGGGACAGTCCCTCTCCTACGAGCAGTACTTC. Protein: CASSLWGQSLSYEQYF.